This passage covers 27 T cell receptor beta chains from one sample sequenced in a study of identical twins (TCRdb year 2016). Library creation used 5' RACE. The data were produced on an Illumina HiSeq 2000. Through fastp at Q25 and MiXCR, TCRdb rebuilt clones from the public reads, retaining in-frame beta chains. Rows with one shared CDR3 protein collapse into an entry with the most common genes and DNA. The sample profile shows roughly 710,000 distinct CDR3 sequences; around 5.7% of them were found once. Of the sample, roughly 1.6% is held by the ten largest clones. Sequenced material: naive T cells sorted from blood. Interpreted using the paper, the cell subset or site label stands for: cells isolated with a human naive T-cell isolation kit. Receptors were obtained from a man between 18 and 29 years old in good health.

The rearrangement links TRBV28 to TRBJ1-6, with D possibly TRBD1 on 5 matching bases. Germline CDR1 and CDR2: MDHEN and SYDVKM. Trimming removed 3 bases from V and 9 bases from J, with 18 bases in between. The CDR3 spans 16 residues. CDR3 loop: CASSFIYGQKVSPLHF. The CDR3 DNA reads as TGTGCCAGCAGTTTTATCTACGGACAAAAGGTTTCACCCCTCCACTTT.

V and J are TRBV5-5 and TRBJ2-1; 8 nucleotides agree with TRBD2. This CDR3 spans 17 amino acids. The germline CDR1 and CDR2 sequences are SGHKS and YYEKEE (reference sequence). Trimming at V came to 4 bases and at J to 7 bases, leaving 16 bases not matched to a gene. The CDR3 sequence: CASSPALGAGVQNEQFF. The DNA for the CDR3 is TGTGCCAGCAGCCCCGCACTTGGAGCGGGAGTCCAGAATGAGCAGTTCTTC. The full variable domain, its missing parts supplied by reference TRBV5-5 and TRBJ2-1, is DAGVTQSPTHLIKTRGQQVTLRCSPISGHKSVSWYQQVLGQGPQFIFQYYEKEERGRGNFPDRFSARQFPNYSSELNVNALLLGDSALYLCASSPALGAGVQNEQFFGPGTRLTVL.

This clonotype occurred a few times. The rearrangement uses TRBV3-1 and TRBJ2-1; D not resolved. This CDR3 spans 12 amino acids. In germline, CDR1 is LGHDT, CDR2 YNNKEL (reference sequence). Trimming took 4 bases from V and 9 from J, leaving 10 bases between them. CDR3 region: CASSRLLGEQFF. The CDR3 region has the DNA TGTGCCAGCAGCCGCCTTTTGGGTGAGCAGTTCTTC.

The table lists this clonotype with many counts. V usage is TRBV28 and J usage is TRBJ1-4; D is unclear. From germline, CDR1 is MDHEN and CDR2 SYDVKM. The V and J ends lost 5 bases and 0 bases respectively, with 10 bases between them. This CDR3 contains 15 residues. This CDR3 reads CASSEQLATNEKLFF. CDR3 in DNA: TGTGCCAGCAGTGAACAGCTGGCAACTAATGAAAAACTGTTTTTT.

The chain joins TRBV7-7 to TRBJ2-1, with D possibly matching TRBD1 (6 bases). CDR3 length: 14 amino acids. V lost 5 bases to trimming and J lost 6 bases, with 14 bases between them. Germline CDR1 is SSHAT and CDR2 is FNYEAQ (reference sequence). The CDR3 loop reads CASSPKQGINEQFF. DNA for the CDR3: TGTGCCAGCAGCCCCAAACAGGGTATCAATGAGCAGTTCTTC. Filled out from reference TRBV7-7 and TRBJ2-1, the complete variable domain reads GAGVSQSPRYKVTKRGQDVTLRCDPISSHATLYWYQQALGQGPEFLTYFNYEAQPDKSGLPSDRFSAERPEGSISTLTIQRTEQRDSAMYRCASSPKQGINEQFFGPGTRLTVL.

This clonotype was recorded at least ten times. The chain uses TRBV6-1 and TRBJ2-2; D may be TRBD1 (6 bases). This CDR3 spans 19 amino acids. The V gene lost 8 bases and the J gene lost 5 bases, with 30 bases spanning the gap. Per germline, CDR1 MNHNS and CDR2 SASEGT. The CDR3 loop reads CASPKTGFWDNEGTGELFF. In DNA, the CDR3 is TGTGCCAGCCCTAAAACAGGGTTTTGGGATAATGAAGGAACCGGGGAGCTGTTTTTT.

This clonotype was picked up a small number of times. The chain employs TRBV7-2 and TRBJ2-1, with TRBD2 as a possible D gene (5 bases). Trimming removed 5 bases at V and 9 bases at J, with 14 bases between. The CDR3 extends over 13 amino acids. Germline-derived CDR1 and CDR2 are SGHTA and FQGNSA. The DNA for the CDR3 is TGTGCCAGCAGCCCGGTCGGCGGGCCTGAGCAGTTCTTC. This sequence encodes CASSPVGGPEQFF.

This clonotype was observed a handful of times. V is TRBV11-2 and J is TRBJ2-2; D possibly corresponds to TRBD2 (5 bases). The CDR3 extends over 17 amino acids. With 4 bases removed from V and 4 bases from J, the gap between germline ends came to 19 bases. CDR1 and CDR2 from the germline V gene are SGHAT and FQNNGV. In DNA, the CDR3 is TGTGCCAGCAGCTGGGTTTTTGGGGAGTCTAGCACCGGGGAGCTGTTTTTT. Amino acids: CASSWVFGESSTGELFF.

This clonotype was seen many times. The V gene is TRBV3-1, the J gene TRBJ1-6; maybe TRBD1 (6 bases). CDR1 is LGHDT and CDR2 is YNNKEL in the germline V gene (reference sequence). The CDR3 spans 15 residues. V was trimmed by 4 bases and J by 10 bases, leaving 17 bases between them. Written as DNA, the CDR3 is TGTGCCAGCAGCCCGGGGGGAACAGGGAGATCACCCCTCCACTTT. Its protein product is CASSPGGTGRSPLHF.

There are many counts of this clonotype. The chain recombines TRBV5-6 with TRBJ2-1, with D unclear. The CDR3 extends over 12 amino acids. The V end was cut by 2 bases, the J end by 7 bases, with 7 bases between. Per germline, CDR1 SGHDT and CDR2 YYEEEE. CDR3 in DNA: TGTGCCAGCAGCTTCCCAGCGAATGAGCAGTTCTTC. Its translation is CASSFPANEQFF.

This clonotype showed up many times. The CDR3 sequence: CASRRGVETQYF. For the CDR3, the DNA is TGTGCCAGCAGACGAGGGGTAGAGACCCAGTACTTC. The chain uses TRBV7-2 and TRBJ2-5; D is possibly TRBD1 or TRBD2 (5 bases each). CDR3 length: 12 residues. Per germline, CDR1 SGHTA and CDR2 FQGNSA. Trimming left V 6 bases short and J 4 bases short, with 9 bases between. Together with reference TRBV7-2 and TRBJ2-5, the CDR3 gives the full variable domain: GAGVSQSPSNKVTEKGKDVELRCDPISGHTALYWYRQSLGQGLEFLIYFQGNSAPDKSGLPSDRFSAERTGGSVSTLTIQRTQQEDSAVYLCASRRGVETQYFGPGTRLLVL.

This clonotype was detected many times. J is TRBJ2-7 and V is TRBV27; D gene ambiguous. V lost 5 bases, J lost 2 bases, and 10 bases lay in between. The CDR3 totals 13 residues. Germline assignment: CDR1 MNHEY and CDR2 SMNVEV (reference sequence). The CDR3 coding sequence is TGTGCCAGCAGTCTGTCAGAAACCTACGAGCAGTACTTC. Encoded protein: CASSLSETYEQYF.

The V call is TRBV25-1, the J call TRBJ2-1, with D tentatively TRBD2 (5 bases). The V and J ends lost 5 bases and 8 bases respectively, with 10 bases between them. CDR1 and CDR2 from the germline V gene are MGHDK and SYGVNS. This CDR3 region has 12 residues. The CDR3 loop is CASSRDWDEQFF. In nucleotides, the CDR3 is TGTGCCAGCAGTCGGGATTGGGATGAGCAGTTCTTC.

This clonotype was found many times. The chain uses TRBV6-1 and TRBJ2-1; D is undetermined. The germline V gene encodes CDR1 MNHNS and CDR2 SASEGT. Trimming cost V 7 bases and J 0 bases, with 10 bases left between them. The CDR3 extends over 14 amino acids. CDR3 protein: CASIAQPSYNEQFF. For the CDR3, the DNA is TGTGCCAGCATCGCCCAGCCCTCCTACAATGAGCAGTTCTTC.

The V call is TRBV20-1, the J call TRBJ1-5; D perhaps matches TRBD1 (6 bases). CDR1 is DFQATT, CDR2 SNEGSKA, per germline (reference sequence). The CDR3 sequence is 13 residues long. V shed 5 bases and J shed 6 bases, with 14 bases lying between them. The CDR3 DNA reads TGCAGTGCTTACCCGGGGGGCGGTCAGCCCCAGCATTTT. It codes for CSAYPGGGQPQHF.

There are many counts of this clonotype. This chain links TRBV12-3 or TRBV12-4 with TRBJ2-1; tentatively, D is TRBD2 (5 bases). V was trimmed by 3 bases and J by 2 bases, leaving 17 bases between them. CDR3 length: 17 residues. The CDR3 spells CASSFPTTSPPYNEQFF. In nucleotides, the CDR3 is TGTGCCAGCAGTTTTCCCACCACTAGTCCCCCCTACAATGAGCAGTTCTTC.

The gene calls are TRBV6-1 and TRBJ1-5; D not resolved. The germline CDR1 and CDR2 sequences are MNHNS and SASEGT. Trimming removed 5 bases at V and 4 bases at J, with 18 bases between. This CDR3 region has 16 residues. CDR3 residues: CASSPVPGLTNQPQHF. In nucleotides, the CDR3 is TGTGCCAGCAGTCCCGTCCCCGGACTTACAAATCAGCCCCAGCATTTT.

The chain joins TRBV29-1 to TRBJ2-5; 11 bases align to TRBD2. Germline V CDR1 and CDR2: SQVTM, ANQGSEA. CDR3 length: 15 amino acids. With 7 bases clipped from V and 3 bases from J, the junction kept 10 bases outside the gene matches. The CDR3, as DNA: TGCAGCGGGCTCAGGGGACTAGCGGTCAAAGAGACCCAGTACTTC. Protein: CSGLRGLAVKETQYF.

In DNA form, the CDR3 reads TGTGCCAGCAGTGTCTCAGGCTTTCAGCCCCAGCATTTT. This gives the protein CASSVSGFQPQHF. The chain is built from TRBV2 and TRBJ1-5; D is unclear. Deletions cut 4 bases from V and 6 bases from J, with 10 bases between. The CDR3 spans 13 residues. CDR1 and CDR2 from the germline V gene are SNHLY and FYNNEI.

This sequence joins TRBV20-1 and TRBJ2-3; the D gene is possibly TRBD2 (6 bases). The CDR3 is made up of 16 amino acids. V was pared by 5 bases and J by 3 bases, with 21 bases between. Germline-derived CDR1 and CDR2 are DFQATT and SNEGSKA (reference sequence). The CDR3 coding sequence is TGCAGTGCTCGGGCCGGGACTCCAAAAAAGACAGATACGCAGTATTTT. It codes for CSARAGTPKKTDTQYF.

The chain couples TRBV12-3 or TRBV12-4 to TRBJ2-2, with D possibly being TRBD1 (5 bases). This CDR3 region has 17 residues. V gave up 1 base and J gave up 2 bases, with 14 bases separating them. DNA of the CDR3: TGTGCCAGCAGTTTAGACCCTAGACAGACTAACACCGGGGAGCTGTTTTTT. It yields the protein CASSLDPRQTNTGELFF.

The table lists this clonotype with a few counts. The chain has TRBV7-2 and TRBJ2-4, with a tentative D call TRBD1 (6 bases). The ends were cut back, 3 bases at V and 4 bases at J, with 7 bases in the middle. Per germline, CDR1 SGHTA and CDR2 FQGNSA. CDR3 length equals 13 residues. In nucleotides, the CDR3 is TGTGCCAGCAGCTTCGGACAGAAAAACATTCAGTACTTC. It translates to CASSFGQKNIQYF.

The J gene is TRBJ1-1, the V gene TRBV19; D remains unclear. The CDR3 spans 13 residues. Germline lookup yields CDR1 LNHDA and CDR2 SQIVND (reference sequence). V was shortened by 5 bases and J by 8 bases, with 15 bases between the two germline ends. The CDR3 is CASSPRALGEAFF. CDR3 DNA sequence: TGTGCCAGTAGTCCCCGGGCCTTAGGCGAAGCTTTCTTT.

The sample holds many counts of this clonotype. J is TRBJ2-5 and V is TRBV29-1; D uncertain. Trimming stripped 3 bases from V and 1 base from J, with 6 bases between. The CDR3 has 12 residues. The V gene's germline CDR1 is SQVTM and CDR2 ANQGSEA. CDR3 DNA sequence: TGCAGCGTTGACAGCCTCCAAGAGACCCAGTACTTC. This gives the protein CSVDSLQETQYF.

This clonotype occurred many times. The chain has TRBV2 and TRBJ1-4; tentative D call: TRBD1 (6 bases). V dropped 6 bases and J dropped 8 bases, with 10 bases sitting between them. This CDR3 has 12 residues. From germline, CDR1 is SNHLY and CDR2 FYNNEI. The CDR3 DNA follows: TGTGCCAGCAGCACAGGGCCCGAAAAACTGTTTTTT. Amino acid sequence: CASSTGPEKLFF.

The V and J genes are TRBV27 and TRBJ2-2; 9 bases fit TRBD1. The V gene's germline CDR1 is MNHEY and CDR2 SMNVEV (reference sequence). The CDR3 covers 16 residues. The ends lost 3 bases at V and 5 bases at J; junction bases unmatched: 7. The CDR3 bases are TGTGCCAGCAGTTTCACGACAGGGGGAGGAACCGGGGAGCTGTTTTTT. It encodes CASSFTTGGGTGELFF.

In this sample, this clonotype turned up many times. This CDR3 is CSARSGYSYEQYF. CDR3 sequence (DNA): TGCAGTGCTAGATCAGGTTATTCCTACGAGCAGTACTTC. The chain combines TRBV20-1 with TRBJ2-7; D ambiguous. The CDR3 extends over 13 amino acids. V gave up 2 bases and J gave up 1 base, with 9 bases separating them. Germline V gene lookup returns CDR1 DFQATT and CDR2 SNEGSKA (reference sequence).